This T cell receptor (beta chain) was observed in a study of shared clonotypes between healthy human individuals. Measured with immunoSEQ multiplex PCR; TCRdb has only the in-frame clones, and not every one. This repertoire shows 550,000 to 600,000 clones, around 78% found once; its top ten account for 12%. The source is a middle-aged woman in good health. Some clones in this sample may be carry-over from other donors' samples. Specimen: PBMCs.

This CDR3 is CASSLAGGARQPQHF. CDR3 in DNA: TGTGCCAGCAGCTTAGCCGGGGGGGCCAGGCAGCCCCAGCATTTT. The J gene is TRBJ1-5, the V gene TRBV7-9; D possibly corresponds to TRBD1 (6 bases). The CDR3 has 15 residues. CDR1 and CDR2 from the germline V gene are SEHNR and FQNEAQ (reference sequence). Trimming took off 0 bases at V and 7 bases at J, with 13 bases between the two ends.